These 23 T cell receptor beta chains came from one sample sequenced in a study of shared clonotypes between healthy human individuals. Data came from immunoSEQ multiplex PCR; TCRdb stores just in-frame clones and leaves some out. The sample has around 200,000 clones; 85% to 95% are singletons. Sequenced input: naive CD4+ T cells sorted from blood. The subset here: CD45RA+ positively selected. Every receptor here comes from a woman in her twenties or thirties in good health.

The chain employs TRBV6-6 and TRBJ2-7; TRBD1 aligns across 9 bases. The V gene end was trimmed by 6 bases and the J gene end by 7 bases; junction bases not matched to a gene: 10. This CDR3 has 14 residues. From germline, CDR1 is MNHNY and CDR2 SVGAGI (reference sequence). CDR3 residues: CASRRTGVGFEQYF. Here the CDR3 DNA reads TGTGCCAGCAGGAGGACAGGGGTGGGATTTGAGCAGTACTTC.

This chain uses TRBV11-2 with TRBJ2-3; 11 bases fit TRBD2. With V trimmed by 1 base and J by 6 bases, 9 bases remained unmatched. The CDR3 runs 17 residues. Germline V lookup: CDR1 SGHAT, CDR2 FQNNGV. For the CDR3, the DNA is TGTGCCAGCAGCTTAGGAGTACTAGCGGGAGTGGGCGATACGCAGTATTTT. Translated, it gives CASSLGVLAGVGDTQYF.

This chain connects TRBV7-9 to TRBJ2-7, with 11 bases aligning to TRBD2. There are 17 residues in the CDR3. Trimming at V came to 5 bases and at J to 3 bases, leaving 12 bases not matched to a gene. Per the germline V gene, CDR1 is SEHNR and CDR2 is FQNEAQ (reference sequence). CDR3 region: CASSPNGPTSGNYEQYF. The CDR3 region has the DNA TGTGCCAGCAGCCCCAACGGCCCGACTAGCGGGAACTACGAGCAGTACTTC.

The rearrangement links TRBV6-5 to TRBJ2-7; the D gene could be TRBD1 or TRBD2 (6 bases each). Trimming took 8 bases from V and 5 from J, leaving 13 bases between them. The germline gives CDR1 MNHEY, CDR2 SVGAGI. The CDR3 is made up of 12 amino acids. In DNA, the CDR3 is TGTGCCAGCGAGGGGGGCCAACACGAGCAGTACTTC. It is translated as CASEGGQHEQYF.

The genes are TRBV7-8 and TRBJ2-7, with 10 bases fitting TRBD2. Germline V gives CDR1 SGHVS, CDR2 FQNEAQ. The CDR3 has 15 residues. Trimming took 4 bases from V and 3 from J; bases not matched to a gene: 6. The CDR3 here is CASSYELAGVYEQYF. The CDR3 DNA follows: TGTGCCAGCAGCTACGAGCTAGCGGGAGTCTACGAGCAGTACTTC.

DNA of the CDR3: TGTGCCAGCAGCTTAAAGGCTAGCGGGAGAGGCGAGCAGTACTTC. Encoded protein: CASSLKASGRGEQYF. The rearrangement links TRBV7-9 to TRBJ2-5, with 10 bases that match TRBD2. The DNA end is a closer match to TRBJ2-7, so the J assignment may be wrong. Germline CDR1 and CDR2: SEHNR and FQNEAQ (reference sequence). The CDR3 runs to 15 residues.

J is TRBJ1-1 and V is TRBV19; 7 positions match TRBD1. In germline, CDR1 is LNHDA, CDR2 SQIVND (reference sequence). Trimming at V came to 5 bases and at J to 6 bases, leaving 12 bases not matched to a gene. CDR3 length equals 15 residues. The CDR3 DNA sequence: TGTGCCAGTAGTGCGGCGGACAGGCAGCTTGCTGAAGCTTTCTTT. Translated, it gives CASSAADRQLAEAFF.

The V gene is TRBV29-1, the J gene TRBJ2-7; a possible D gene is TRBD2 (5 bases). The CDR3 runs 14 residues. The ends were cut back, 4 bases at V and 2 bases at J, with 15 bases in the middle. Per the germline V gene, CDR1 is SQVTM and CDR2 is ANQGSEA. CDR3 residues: CSVGARLSPYEQYF. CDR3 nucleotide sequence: TGCAGCGTTGGGGCGCGACTAAGCCCCTACGAGCAGTACTTC.

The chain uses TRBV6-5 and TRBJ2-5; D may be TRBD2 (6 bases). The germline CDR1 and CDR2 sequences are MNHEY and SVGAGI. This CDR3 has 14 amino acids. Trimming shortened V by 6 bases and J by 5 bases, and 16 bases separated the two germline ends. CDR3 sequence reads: CASRRAGLRETQYF. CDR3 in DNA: TGTGCCAGCAGACGCGCGGGGTTGCGGGAGACCCAGTACTTC.

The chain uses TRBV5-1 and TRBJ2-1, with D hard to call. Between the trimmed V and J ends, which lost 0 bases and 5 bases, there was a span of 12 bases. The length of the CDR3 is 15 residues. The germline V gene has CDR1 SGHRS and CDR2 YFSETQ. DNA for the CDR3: TGCGCCAGCAGCTTGGTGGCAGGAACTAACAATGAGCAGTTCTTC. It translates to CASSLVAGTNNEQFF.

The CDR3 region has the DNA TGTGCCAGCAGCCCAGCGGGAGAAATCACCGGGGAGCTGTTTTTT. It specifies CASSPAGEITGELFF. This sequence joins TRBV6-4 and TRBJ2-2; 8 bases match TRBD2. The CDR3 covers 15 residues. CDR1 and CDR2 (germline): MRHNA, SNTAGT. The V gene end was trimmed by 6 bases and the J gene end by 4 bases; junction bases not matched to a gene: 7.

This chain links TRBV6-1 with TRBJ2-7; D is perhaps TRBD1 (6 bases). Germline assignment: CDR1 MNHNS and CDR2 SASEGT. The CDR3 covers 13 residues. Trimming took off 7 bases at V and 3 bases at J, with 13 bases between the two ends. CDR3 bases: TGTGCCAGCAATTCCGGACAGAGCTACGAGCAGTACTTC. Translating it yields CASNSGQSYEQYF.

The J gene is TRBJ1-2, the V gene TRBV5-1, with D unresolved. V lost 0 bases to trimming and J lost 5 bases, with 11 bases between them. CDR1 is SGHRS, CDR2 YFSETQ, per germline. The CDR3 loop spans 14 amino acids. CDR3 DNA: TGCGCCAGCAGCTTGGAACAGCTAAATTATGGCTACACCTTC. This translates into CASSLEQLNYGYTF.

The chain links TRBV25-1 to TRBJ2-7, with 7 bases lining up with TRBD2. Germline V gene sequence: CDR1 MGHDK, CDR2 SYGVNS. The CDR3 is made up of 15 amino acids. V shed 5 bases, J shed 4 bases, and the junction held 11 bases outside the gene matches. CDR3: CASSPGGSGSYEQYF. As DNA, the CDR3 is TGTGCCAGCAGTCCTGGCGGGAGTGGCTCTTACGAGCAGTACTTC.

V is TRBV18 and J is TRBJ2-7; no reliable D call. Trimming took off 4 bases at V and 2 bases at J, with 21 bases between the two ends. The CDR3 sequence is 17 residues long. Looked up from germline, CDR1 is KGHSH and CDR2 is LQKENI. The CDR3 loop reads CASSQTSNSGGTYEQYF. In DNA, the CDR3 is TGTGCCAGCTCACAGACTTCGAATTCGGGCGGAACCTACGAGCAGTACTTC.

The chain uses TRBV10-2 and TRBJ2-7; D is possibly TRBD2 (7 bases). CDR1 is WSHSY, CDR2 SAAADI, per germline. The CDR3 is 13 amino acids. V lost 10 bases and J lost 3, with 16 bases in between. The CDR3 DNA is TGCGCCACCGGGGGGCAGGGGTACTACGAGCAGTACTTC. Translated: CATGGQGYYEQYF.

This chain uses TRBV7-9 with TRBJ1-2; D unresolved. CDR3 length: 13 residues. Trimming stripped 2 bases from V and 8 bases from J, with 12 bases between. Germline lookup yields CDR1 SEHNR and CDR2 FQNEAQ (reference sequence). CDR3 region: CASSLSFPSGYTF. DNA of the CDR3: TGTGCCAGCAGCTTAAGCTTCCCCTCGGGCTACACCTTC.

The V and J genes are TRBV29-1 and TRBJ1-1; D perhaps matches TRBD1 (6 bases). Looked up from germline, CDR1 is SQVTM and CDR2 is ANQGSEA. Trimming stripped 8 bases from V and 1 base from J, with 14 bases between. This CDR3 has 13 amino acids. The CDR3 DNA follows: TGCAGCTCCTCCAGGGGCGGGAACACTGAAGCTTTCTTT. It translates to CSSSRGGNTEAFF.

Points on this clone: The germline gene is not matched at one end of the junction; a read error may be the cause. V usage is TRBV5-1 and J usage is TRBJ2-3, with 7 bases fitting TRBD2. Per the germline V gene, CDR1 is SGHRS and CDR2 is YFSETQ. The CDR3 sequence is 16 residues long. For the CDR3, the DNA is TGCGCCAGCAACTTGGAGCGGGGTACTAGCACAGATACGCAGTATTTT. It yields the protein CASNLERGTSTDTQYF.

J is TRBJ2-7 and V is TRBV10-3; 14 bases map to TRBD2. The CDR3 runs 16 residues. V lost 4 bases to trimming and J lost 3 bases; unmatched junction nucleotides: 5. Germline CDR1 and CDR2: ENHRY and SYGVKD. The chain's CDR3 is CAISVGLAGVFYEQYF. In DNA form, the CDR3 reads TGTGCCATCAGTGTGGGACTAGCGGGAGTCTTCTACGAGCAGTACTTC.

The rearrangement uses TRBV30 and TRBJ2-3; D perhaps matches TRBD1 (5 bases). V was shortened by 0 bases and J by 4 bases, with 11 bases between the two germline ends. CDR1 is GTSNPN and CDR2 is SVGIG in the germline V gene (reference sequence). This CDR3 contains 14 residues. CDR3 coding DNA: TGTGCCTGGAGTGTCAGGGCGGCCGCAGATACGCAGTATTTT. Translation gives CAWSVRAAADTQYF.

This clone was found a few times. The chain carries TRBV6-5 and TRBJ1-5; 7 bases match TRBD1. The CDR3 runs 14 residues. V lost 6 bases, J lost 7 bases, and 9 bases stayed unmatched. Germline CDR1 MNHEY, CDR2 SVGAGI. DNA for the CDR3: TGTGCCAGCAGCCGAGGACAGGCATCCCAGCCCCAGCATTTT. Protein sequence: CASSRGQASQPQHF.

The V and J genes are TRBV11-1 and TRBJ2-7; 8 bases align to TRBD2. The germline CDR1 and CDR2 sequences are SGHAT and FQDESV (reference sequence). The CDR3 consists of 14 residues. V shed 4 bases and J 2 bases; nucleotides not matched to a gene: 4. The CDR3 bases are TGTGCCAGCAGCTCTTCAGCGGGAGCCTACGAGCAGTACTTC. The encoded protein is CASSSSAGAYEQYF.